This entry features one T cell receptor beta chain sequence. What it recognizes is unknown. TCRdb's copy holds only in-frame clones and misses some; the assay was immunoSEQ multiplex PCR. The data show 110,000 to 150,000 clones, 80% to 95% seen once. This sample is part of a study of T cell responses to AZD1222 COVID-19 vaccine. At the level of the study: Pooling was applied to second doses at about 4 or about 12 weeks. Regarding the study as a whole: Spike-specific TCR breadth and depth were elevated following two AZD1222 doses.

The material sequenced was peripheral blood, taken on day 0 of AZD1222 vaccination. The sequence was obtained from an adult in good health.

This CDR3 reads CASSLGGTGTDEQYF. The CDR3 nucleotides are TGCGCCAGCAGCTTGGGGGGGACAGGGACCGACGAGCAGTACTTC. The rearrangement joins TRBV5-1 to TRBJ2-7; 9 bases are shared with TRBD1. Per the germline V gene, CDR1 is SGHRS and CDR2 is YFSETQ. CDR3 size: 15 residues. V was clipped by 0 bases and J by 5 bases; unmatched bases: 6.